Listed below are T cell receptor beta chains from one sample, sequenced in a study of blood T cell repertoires in COVID-19. Repertoires were generated with immunoSEQ multiplex PCR, while TCRdb's copy carries only in-frame clones and drops some. The sample lists under 200,000 clones, around 90% occurring once. The sequenced material came from peripheral blood. These receptors came from a man aged 45 to 65 with acute or convalescent COVID-19. The conserved cysteine and the conserved F or W are not part of the CDR3 here. The D gene is left open where the match is weak. The listing skips clone size in some rows; elsewhere it reads once, few, many or a size class.

size: -
V: TRBV11-2
D: -
CDR3: ASSFVPGSNEKLF

size: -
V: TRBV6-5
D: -
CDR3: ASSYRGNQPQH

size: -
V: TRBV30
D: TRBD2
CDR3: ACSHGTSLYEQY

size: once
V: TRBV11-2
D: -
CDR3: ASTGGGVYGYT

size: -
V: TRBV4-3
D: TRBD1
CDR3: ASSQVTGGKLF

size: few
V: TRBV28
D: -
CDR3: ASSPALGGLSYGYT

size: -
V: TRBV5-1
D: TRBD1
CDR3: ASTNDRGPVNEQF

size: -
V: TRBV4-3
D: TRBD1
CDR3: ASSQVFTGGGSHGYT

size: -
V: TRBV7-9
D: -
CDR3: ASSPRGSSGYGYT

size: -
V: TRBV27
D: -
CDR3: ASSLGGYIHQPQH

size: -
V: TRBV19
D: TRBD1
CDR3: ASSMETGSSFQPQH

size: once
V: TRBV7-9
D: -
CDR3: ASSGRTSYTEAF

size: -
V: TRBV18
D: -
CDR3: ASSPVRDEQY

size: -
V: TRBV24-1
D: -
CDR3: ATSSAHYNEQF

size: -
V: TRBV7-8
D: TRBD1
CDR3: ASSHRTGGGSYNEQF

size: -
V: TRBV2
D: -
CDR3: ASSEAGPLVNTIY

size: -
V: TRBV10-3
D: -
CDR3: AIRGSRVPPHPSIYGYT

size: -
V: TRBV14
D: -
CDR3: ASSRYRSQETQY

size: -
V: TRBV5-1
D: TRBD1
CDR3: ASSRTGGQEKLF

size: -
V: TRBV5-1
D: TRBD1
CDR3: ASSPGGTGQETQY

size: -
V: TRBV7-2
D: -
CDR3: ASSLRGRSSRTYNEQF

size: -
V: TRBV10-3
D: -
CDR3: AISESNEGTYGYT

size: -
V: TRBV9
D: -
CDR3: ASSAYSGNKKLF

size: -
V: TRBV7-2
D: TRBD2
CDR3: ASSRLAGGLDEQY

size: -
V: TRBV28
D: TRBD2
CDR3: ASSLGGGHEQF